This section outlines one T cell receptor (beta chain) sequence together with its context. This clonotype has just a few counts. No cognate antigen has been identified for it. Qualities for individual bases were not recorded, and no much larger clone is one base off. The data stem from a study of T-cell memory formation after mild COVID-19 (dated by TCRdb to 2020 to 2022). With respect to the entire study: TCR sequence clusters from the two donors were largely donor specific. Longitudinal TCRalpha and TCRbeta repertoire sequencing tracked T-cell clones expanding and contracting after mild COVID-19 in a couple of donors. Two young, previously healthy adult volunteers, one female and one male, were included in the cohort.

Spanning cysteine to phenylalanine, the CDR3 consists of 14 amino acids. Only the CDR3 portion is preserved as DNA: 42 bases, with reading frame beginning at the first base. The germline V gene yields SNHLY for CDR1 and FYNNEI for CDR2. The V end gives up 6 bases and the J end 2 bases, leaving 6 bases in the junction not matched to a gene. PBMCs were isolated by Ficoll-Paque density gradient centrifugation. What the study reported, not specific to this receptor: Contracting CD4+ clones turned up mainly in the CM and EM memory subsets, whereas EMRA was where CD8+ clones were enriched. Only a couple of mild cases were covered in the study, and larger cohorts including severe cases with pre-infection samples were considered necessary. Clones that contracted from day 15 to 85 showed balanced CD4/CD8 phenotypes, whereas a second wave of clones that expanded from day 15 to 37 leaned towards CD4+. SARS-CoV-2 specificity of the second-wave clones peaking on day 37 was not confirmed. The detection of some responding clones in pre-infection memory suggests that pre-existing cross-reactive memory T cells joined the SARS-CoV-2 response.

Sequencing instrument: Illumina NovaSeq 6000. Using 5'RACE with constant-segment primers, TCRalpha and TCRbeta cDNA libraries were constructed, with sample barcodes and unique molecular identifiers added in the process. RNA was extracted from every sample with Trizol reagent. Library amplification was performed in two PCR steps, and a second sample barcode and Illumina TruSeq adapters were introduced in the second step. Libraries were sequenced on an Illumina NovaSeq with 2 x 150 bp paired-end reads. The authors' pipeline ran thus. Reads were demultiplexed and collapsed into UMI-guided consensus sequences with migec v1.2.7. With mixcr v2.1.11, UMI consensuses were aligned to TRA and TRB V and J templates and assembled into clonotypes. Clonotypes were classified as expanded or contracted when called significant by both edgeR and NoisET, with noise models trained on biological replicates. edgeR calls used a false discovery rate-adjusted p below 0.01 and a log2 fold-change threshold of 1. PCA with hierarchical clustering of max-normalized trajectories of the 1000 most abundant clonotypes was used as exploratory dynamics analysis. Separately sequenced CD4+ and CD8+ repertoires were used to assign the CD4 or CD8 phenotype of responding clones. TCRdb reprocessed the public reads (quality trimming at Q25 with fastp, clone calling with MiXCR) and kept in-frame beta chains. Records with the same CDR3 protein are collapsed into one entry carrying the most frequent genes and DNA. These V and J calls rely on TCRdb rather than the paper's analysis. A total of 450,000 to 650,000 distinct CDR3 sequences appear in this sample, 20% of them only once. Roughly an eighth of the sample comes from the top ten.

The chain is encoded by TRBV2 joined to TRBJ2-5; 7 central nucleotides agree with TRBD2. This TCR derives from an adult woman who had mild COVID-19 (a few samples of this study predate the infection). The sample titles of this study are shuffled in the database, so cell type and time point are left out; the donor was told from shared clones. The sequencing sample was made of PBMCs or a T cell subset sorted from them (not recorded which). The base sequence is TGTGCCAGCAGCCCCGGGACTAATCAAGAGACCCAGTACTTC. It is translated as CASSPGTNQETQYF.